These 7 T cell receptor beta chains came from one sample sequenced in a study of vaccination and CD4 T cells after COVID-19. These receptors' targets are unknown. Scientists ran DNA taken from cultured CD4+ T cells through the Oncomine TCR Beta short-read assay for sequencing. It was cultured CD4+ T cells from which genomic DNA was extracted. TCRdb used MiXCR to reprocess the PCR reads, holding one entry per CDR3 protein. Here the sample spans roughly 7,500 distinct CDR3 sequences, approximately 40% being singletons. Treatment specified: roughly 10-day PBMC culture with coronavirus spike peptide pools or control peptides (ViraFEST assay). Unexposed donor CD4+ T cells predated the COVID-19 pandemic, collected 2011-2018. The sample comprised CD4+ T cells from blood, cultured in vitro. The origin of the receptors is a human donor in good health.

The J gene is TRBJ2-7, the V gene TRBV2; D gene ambiguous. From germline, CDR1 is SNHLY and CDR2 FYNNEI. The CDR3 totals 11 residues. Trimming left V 7 bases short and J 4 bases short, with 8 bases between. This CDR3 reads CASTGRYEQYF. The CDR3 nucleotides are TGTGCCAGCACAGGCAGGTACGAGCAGTACTTC. The full variable domain, rest sourced from reference TRBV2 and TRBJ2-7, is EPEVTQTPSHQVTQMGQEVILRCVPISNHLYFYWYRQILGQKVEFLVSFYNNEISEKSEIFDDQFSVERPDGSNFTLKIRSTKLEDSAMYFCASTGRYEQYFGPGTRLTVT.

The J gene is TRBJ1-2, the V gene TRBV28; D is uncertain. Germline V gene sequence: CDR1 MDHEN, CDR2 SYDVKM. V was pared by 3 bases and J by 5 bases, with 7 bases between. The CDR3 consists of 12 residues. CDR3 sequence reads: CASSLKGYGYTF. CDR3 DNA: TGTGCCAGCAGTTTGAAGGGATATGGCTACACCTTC.

This chain joins TRBV21-1 and TRBJ2-3; no check of the table's D call, TRBD1, against the DNA was made. TRBV21-1 is a documented pseudogene. CDR3 length: 14 residues. CDR3 bases: TGTGCCAACGATCAGACAGGGGATACAGATACGCAGTATTTT. Protein product: CANDQTGDTDTQYF.

The gene calls are TRBV7-9 and TRBJ2-3; 7 bases fit TRBD2. Germline trimming cut 6 bases from V and 5 bases from J; bases unmatched to any gene: 14. The CDR3 totals 16 residues. Germline CDR1 SEHNR, CDR2 FQNEAQ (reference sequence). CDR3 loop: CASRPPSGRALDTQYF. DNA for the CDR3: TGTGCCAGCAGACCCCCGAGTGGGAGGGCGTTAGATACGCAGTATTTT.

This sequence joins TRBV7-9 and TRBJ2-7, with TRBD1 matching over 9 bases. This CDR3 is 14 amino acids long. With V trimmed by 6 bases and J by 2 bases, 5 bases remained unmatched. The germline CDR1 and CDR2 sequences are SEHNR and FQNEAQ (reference sequence). The CDR3, as DNA: TGTGCCAGCAGAGCCGGGACAGGGCCCTACGAGCAGTACTTC. Its protein is CASRAGTGPYEQYF.

This clonotype was found a few times. V gene TRBV2 combines with J gene TRBJ1-1, with TRBD1 identical over 7 bases. The trim removed 5 bases at V and 6 bases at J, leaving 9 bases unmatched. Germline CDR1 SNHLY, CDR2 FYNNEI. There are 14 residues in the CDR3. CDR3 sequence: CASSRRGRGSEAFF. The CDR3 nucleotides read TGTGCCAGCAGTAGAAGGGGGCGCGGGTCTGAAGCTTTCTTT.

V usage is TRBV24-1 and J usage is TRBJ1-2, with TRBD1 matching over 10 bases. The CDR3 has 15 residues. CDR1 and CDR2 from the germline V gene are KGHDR and SFDVKD. V lost 8 bases, J lost 6 bases, and 11 bases stayed unmatched. CDR3 in amino acids: CATKVNRDRGNGYTF. The CDR3, as DNA: TGTGCCACCAAAGTAAACCGGGACAGGGGAAATGGCTACACCTTC.